Listed below are T cell receptor beta chains from one sample, sequenced in a study of T cells in localized non-small cell lung cancer. The repertoire was sequenced with immunoSEQ multiplex PCR; TCRdb's copy has only in-frame clones and lacks some. There are around 94,000 clones in the sample; roughly 89% occur only once, and approximately 15% lies in the top ten. The sequenced sample was peripheral blood, obtained before any cancer treatment. All receptors come from a man between 40 and 75 years old with stage I squamous cell lung carcinoma. The conserved cysteine and the conserved F or W are not part of the CDR3 here. Each record gives: V gene, CDR3 length, J gene, CDR3 protein.

TRBV5-1	13	TRBJ2-7	ASSPSGQGFNEQY
TRBV19	12	TRBJ2-7	ASSIEFRVYEQY
TRBV7-9	13	TRBJ2-7	ASSPNTGRHYEQY
TRBV27	13	TRBJ1-5	ASSSVQGSGQPQH
TRBV11-2	12	TRBJ2-3	ASSPGQGVDTQY
TRBV28	12	TRBJ2-2	ASSLEAETGELF
TRBV2	9	TRBJ1-2	ASSASGGYT
TRBV25-1	14	TRBJ2-2	ASRGVQGLFTGELF
TRBV20-1	9	TRBJ2-4	SARDRDIQY
TRBV6-5	13	TRBJ2-2	ASSATFVGNGELF
TRBV10-2	12	TRBJ2-2	ASSETGGAGELF
TRBV25-1	12	TRBJ1-1	ASSEGGADTEAF
TRBV30	12	TRBJ2-3	AWSMGIAADTQY
TRBV5-8	12	TRBJ1-6	ASSRGKRDSPLH
TRBV6-5	14	TRBJ2-1	ASSSSGGESYNEQF
TRBV27	13	TRBJ2-7	ASSPYEVGTYEQY
TRBV7-7	13	TRBJ2-1	ASSLGPGSYNEQF
TRBV6-1	13	TRBJ1-2	ASSEPGGANYGYT
TRBV5-1	12	TRBJ2-7	ASSLRGEMDEQY
TRBV5-4	12	TRBJ2-2	ASSLSRTTGELF
TRBV6-6	11	TRBJ1-3	ASVEGAGNTIY
TRBV6-1	11	TRBJ1-3	ASRVSSGNTIY
TRBV5-5	14	TRBJ2-7	ASSHGSPGQSREQY
TRBV5-1	11	TRBJ2-7	ASSPRNLREQY
TRBV28	21	TRBJ2-3	ASRGGRGQVSLPYGWLTDTQY
TRBV6-1	13	TRBJ2-7	ASSAGGVGLYEQY